This T cell receptor (beta chain) was found in a study of T cell repertoires in cytomegalovirus infection. Study information: Recently identified HLA-C-restricted CMV epitopes were among the peptides used.

The study, taken as a whole, reports: HLA-C-restricted TCR beta clonotypes specific for CMV led the ex vivo response.

TCRdb processed the reads anew with MiXCR; each CDR3 protein has one entry. Of some 940,000 distinct CDR3 sequences listed, roughly 30% are singletons. This CDR3 region has 15 residues. Trimming removed 3 bases from V and 4 bases from J; junction bases left unmatched: 5. This clonotype was found once. Its antigen is currently unknown. The chain employs TRBV7-1 and TRBJ2-2, with 7 bases matching TRBD1. TRBV7-1 is flagged as an ORF with uncertain function. This TCR came from a human donor in good health (CMV status not recorded). Some clones in this sample may be carry-over from other donors' samples. This specimen consisted of cultured CD8+ T cells from PBMCs, obtained from culture after CMV antigen stimulation. CDR3 DNA: TGTGCCAGCAGCTCCTTAGGGGGCCCCACCGGGGAGCTGTTTTTT. This gives the protein CASSSLGGPTGELFF.